The clone carrying this T cell receptor beta chain occurred once. This sample was taken from a study of blood T cell repertoires in COVID-19. Sequencing used immunoSEQ multiplex PCR; TCRdb keeps in-frame clones, though not all of them. The data contain roughly 280,000 clones, 84% of them singletons. The sample comprised peripheral blood. This TCR was recovered from a man aged 55 to 70 with acute or convalescent COVID-19.

CDR3 in DNA: TGTGCCTGGAGTGTACCAGGGGGACAGAACACTGAAGCTTTCTTT. Translation: CAWSVPGGQNTEAFF. This chain joins TRBV30 and TRBJ1-1; TRBD1 matches 7 bases. Trimming cost V 0 bases and J 1 base; bases outside gene matches: 5. From germline, CDR1 is GTSNPN and CDR2 SVGIG (reference sequence). The CDR3 sequence is 15 residues long.